This TCR beta chain was sequenced during a study of cytotoxic CD8 clonotypes in ibrutinib-treated CLL. Study outcomes and limitations: Baseline clonality was higher than in age-matched healthy donors and moved in step with circulating CD8+ T-cell counts. Private clonotypes, not public ones, expanded at ibrutinib response.

In its sample, this clone was seen a few times. Its antigen is not known. A 1 in 200,000 to 1 in 1 million T cell depth was the sequencing target. The repertoire was sequenced with immunoSEQ multiplex PCR; TCRdb's copy has only in-frame clones and lacks some. The table shows under 300,000 clones, with 70% occurring only once. The material was PBMCs, obtained after 24 months of ibrutinib treatment. The sequence derives from a human donor with chronic lymphocytic leukemia.

The DNA for the CDR3 is TGTGCCAGCAGCCAGACACGAAAGCCGGGCCGCTCCTACGAGCAGTACTTC. As protein: CASSQTRKPGRSYEQYF. The chain combines TRBV14 with TRBJ2-7; D gene unclear. Trimming pared 3 bases from V and 0 bases from J, leaving 18 bases between. The germline gives CDR1 SGHDN, CDR2 FVKESK. CDR3 size: 17 residues.